This passage covers 23 T cell receptor beta chains from one sample sequenced in a study of blood T cells in healthy people across ages (dated by TCRdb to between 2015 and 2017). Library prep was done by 5' RACE. A second PCR of about 6 to 11 cycles was performed with a sample-barcoded 5' primer and a J-beta primer mix. Clones were called with MiXCR by TCRdb after fastp trimmed the public reads at Q25, and only in-frame beta chains were retained. Identical CDR3 proteins give one entry, which carries the most common genes and DNA. The sample table lists around 1,900,000 distinct CDR3 sequences, about two fifths of them with a count of one. Clones ranked in the top ten supply roughly 23% of the sample. The specimen sequenced was blood. The receptors stem from a human donor in good health.

This clonotype was picked up a small number of times. The chain is built from TRBV4-3 and TRBJ2-5, with D possibly matching TRBD2 (7 bases). The V and J ends lost 0 bases and 5 bases respectively, with 22 bases between them. The CDR3 spans 18 residues. CDR1 is LGHNA and CDR2 is YSLEER in the germline V gene. This chain's CDR3 is CASSQEVLRGGGSETQYF. The CDR3 DNA is TGCGCCAGCAGCCAAGAGGTTTTGAGGGGGGGAGGGAGCGAGACCCAGTACTTC.

There are many counts of this clonotype. This sequence joins TRBV9 and TRBJ2-1; 11 nucleotides agree with TRBD1. Germline loops: CDR1 SGDLS, CDR2 YYNGEE. Trimming removed 4 bases from V and 4 bases from J; junction bases left unmatched: 4. The length of the CDR3 is 15 residues. As DNA, the CDR3 is TGTGCCAGCAGCCCAGGGACAGGGGGTTACAATGAGCAGTTCTTC. It translates to CASSPGTGGYNEQFF.

A few counts support this clonotype. The chain couples TRBV18 to TRBJ2-5; 8 bases agree with TRBD2. Germline values: CDR1 KGHSH, CDR2 LQKENI. CDR3 size: 17 residues. The J segment lost 3 bases and the V segment lost 2 bases, leaving 11 bases of the junction unmatched. The CDR3 bases are TGTGCCAGCTCACCAATGCGCGGGGGGTACGTCAAAGAGACCCAGTACTTC. Protein product: CASSPMRGGYVKETQYF.

The J gene is TRBJ2-3, the V gene TRBV12-3 or TRBV12-4; the match to TRBD1 covers 8 bases. This CDR3 is 13 amino acids long. V was pared by 7 bases and J by 4 bases, with 4 bases of the junction left unmatched. The DNA for the CDR3 is TGTGCCAGCAACCAACAGGGGGCAGATACGCAGTATTTT. Its translation: CASNQQGADTQYF.

This clonotype was seen more than once but under ten times. V is TRBV29-1 and J is TRBJ2-5; D perhaps matches TRBD1 (6 bases). CDR1 is SQVTM, CDR2 ANQGSEA, per germline. The CDR3 spans 14 residues. Between the trimmed V and J ends, which lost 8 bases and 2 bases, there was a span of 18 bases. The CDR3 sequence is CSIGIGQYQETQYF. In DNA form, the CDR3 reads TGCAGCATTGGTATAGGACAGTATCAAGAGACCCAGTACTTC.

The chain is built from TRBV5-1 and TRBJ2-3; 9 nucleotides match TRBD1. The length of the CDR3 is 15 residues. V shed 2 bases, J shed 8 bases, and the junction held 9 bases outside the gene matches. In germline, CDR1 is SGHRS, CDR2 YFSETQ. CDR3 DNA sequence: TGCGCCAGCAGCTTACAGGGGGCGTTTGGGGGTACGCAGTATTTT. This encodes CASSLQGAFGGTQYF.

CDR3 region: CATSDGGLGGNQPQHF. The CDR3 coding sequence is TGTGCCACCAGTGATGGGGGACTGGGGGGCAATCAGCCCCAGCATTTT. The chain employs TRBV24-1 and TRBJ1-5; weak D call: TRBD1 (5 bases). There are 16 residues in the CDR3. V was shortened by 3 bases and J by 2 bases, with 13 bases between the two germline ends. Germline values: CDR1 KGHDR, CDR2 SFDVKD.

This rearrangement joins TRBV5-1 to TRBJ2-7; D not resolved. Looked up from germline, CDR1 is SGHRS and CDR2 is YFSETQ. V gave up 3 bases and J gave up 6 bases, with 19 bases separating them. The length of the CDR3 is 15 residues. The CDR3, as DNA: TGCGCCAGCAGCTCCGGACCCGATTCAGAGAGCGAGCAGTACTTC. Encoded protein: CASSSGPDSESEQYF.

The chain employs TRBV12-3 or TRBV12-4 and TRBJ1-1; TRBD1 matches at 11 bases. Trimming cost V 6 bases and J 1 base; bases outside gene matches: 4. This CDR3 comprises 15 residues. The CDR3 protein is CASRAGTGGNTEAFF. CDR3 DNA sequence: TGTGCCAGCAGGGCCGGGACAGGGGGGAACACTGAAGCTTTCTTT.

This clonotype was found a few times. The V gene is TRBV24-1, the J gene TRBJ1-2; D uncertain. The CDR3 has 12 residues. V lost 4 bases and J lost 3, with 5 bases in between. Germline-derived CDR1 and CDR2 are KGHDR and SFDVKD. CDR3 coding DNA: TGTGCCACCAGTGACGAATACTATGGCTACACCTTC. This translates into CATSDEYYGYTF.

The CDR3 sequence: CASSLWDFGEAFF. CDR3 coding DNA: TGTGCCAGCAGCTTGTGGGACTTTGGTGAAGCTTTCTTT. The chain combines TRBV5-6 with TRBJ1-1; D perhaps matches TRBD1 (5 bases). V was pared by 1 base and J by 7 bases, with 11 bases between. Germline V gene lookup returns CDR1 SGHDT and CDR2 YYEEEE. The CDR3 covers 13 residues.

The chain has TRBV7-9 and TRBJ2-3, with D maybe TRBD2 (5 bases). V lost 1 base to trimming and J lost 1 base, with 15 bases between them. Germline V gene lookup returns CDR1 SEHNR and CDR2 FQNEAQ (reference sequence). CDR3 length equals 17 residues. The chain's CDR3 is CASSLEALDYGTDTQYF. In nucleotides, the CDR3 is TGTGCCAGCAGCTTAGAAGCCCTAGACTATGGCACAGATACGCAGTATTTT.

The V call is TRBV2, the J call TRBJ2-7; no reliable D call. V lost 7 bases and J 2 bases, leaving 12 bases between the germline ends. The CDR3 covers 13 residues. The V gene's germline CDR1 is SNHLY and CDR2 FYNNEI. CDR3 bases: TGTGCCAGCAAATTGACTGGAACCTACGAGCAGTACTTC. Protein: CASKLTGTYEQYF. The variable domain in full, with the rest retrieved from reference TRBV2 and TRBJ2-7, is EPEVTQTPSHQVTQMGQEVILRCVPISNHLYFYWYRQILGQKVEFLVSFYNNEISEKSEIFDDQFSVERPDGSNFTLKIRSTKLEDSAMYFCASKLTGTYEQYFGPGTRLTVT.

Notes on this clonotype: One end of the junction varies from germline; a read error may be responsible. This rearrangement joins TRBV29-1 to TRBJ1-2, with unresolved D. Germline CDR1 and CDR2: SQVTM and ANQGSEA. This CDR3 region has 13 residues. The CDR3, as DNA: TGCAGCGCTGAAGATGATAGGGACTATGGCTACACCTTC. It specifies CSAEDDRDYGYTF.

Here the CDR3 reads CASTLDTHTGELFF. The CDR3 region has the DNA TGTGCCAGCACCCTGGACACCCACACCGGGGAGCTGTTTTTT. The chain uses TRBV6-1 and TRBJ2-2; maybe TRBD1 (5 bases). The CDR3 totals 14 residues. Germline assignment: CDR1 MNHNS and CDR2 SASEGT. V was clipped by 7 bases and J by 3 bases, with 12 bases between them.

This clonotype was recorded at least ten times. V is TRBV29-1 and J is TRBJ2-7, with D maybe TRBD1 (6 bases). V was pared by 4 bases and J by 1 base, with 14 bases between. This CDR3 is 14 amino acids long. CDR1 and CDR2 (germline): SQVTM, ANQGSEA. CDR3 region: CSVGDRQESYEQYF. The CDR3, as DNA: TGCAGCGTTGGTGACAGGCAAGAGTCCTACGAGCAGTACTTC.

The chain couples TRBV2 to TRBJ2-1, with 9 bases that match TRBD2. This CDR3 comprises 13 residues. V shed 6 bases and J 10 bases; nucleotides not matched to a gene: 7. Germline V gene data show CDR1 as SNHLY and CDR2 as FYNNEI. The CDR3 sequence: CASSVGLAVEQFF. The CDR3 DNA reads TGTGCCAGCAGCGTGGGACTAGCAGTGGAGCAGTTCTTC.

This clonotype was seen only a few times. One end of the junction varies from germline; a read error may be responsible. The rearrangement links TRBV3-1 to TRBJ2-3; possibly TRBD2 for D (5 bases). The germline V gene encodes CDR1 LGHDT and CDR2 YNNKEL (reference sequence). The CDR3 extends over 14 amino acids. CDR3 sequence: CASSHLSSTDTQYF. DNA of the CDR3: TGTGCCAGCAGCCACCTATCTAGCACAGATACCCAGTATTTT.

This chain uses TRBV5-1 with TRBJ1-1, with D possibly matching TRBD1 (5 bases). The CDR3 spans 12 residues. V gave up 4 bases and J gave up 7 bases, with 11 bases separating them. Germline V gene data show CDR1 as SGHRS and CDR2 as YFSETQ. The CDR3 nucleotides read TGCGCCAGCAGCCCCCAAGACAGTGAAGCTTTCTTT. As protein: CASSPQDSEAFF.

This clonotype was observed a few times. The chain recombines TRBV7-2 with TRBJ1-2; possible D gene TRBD1, 5 bases. This CDR3 has 14 amino acids. Per germline, CDR1 SGHTA and CDR2 FQGNSA. Trimming stripped 8 bases from V and 4 bases from J, with 17 bases between. CDR3 sequence: CASGQAGRGYGYTF. The CDR3 DNA reads as TGTGCCAGCGGCCAGGCCGGGAGGGGCTATGGCTACACCTTC.

This clonotype was seen a handful of times. This sequence joins TRBV6-2 or TRBV6-3 and TRBJ2-7, with D possibly matching TRBD1 (5 bases). Germline CDR1 is MNHEY and CDR2 is SVGEGT. V was cut by 7 bases and J by 3 bases, with 10 bases left in between. The CDR3 loop spans 12 amino acids. The DNA for the CDR3 is TGTGCCAGCACAGACAGCTACTACGAGCAGTACTTC. As protein: CASTDSYYEQYF.

The J gene is TRBJ2-3, the V gene TRBV10-3; D is unclear. Trimming took 6 bases from V and 2 from J, leaving 9 bases between them. The germline gives CDR1 ENHRY, CDR2 SYGVKD. CDR3 size: 13 residues. DNA of the CDR3: TGTGCCATCAGCGACCCCACCACAGATACGCAGTATTTT. It encodes CAISDPTTDTQYF.

This chain joins TRBV7-2 and TRBJ2-3; the match to TRBD2 covers 9 bases. The germline CDR1 and CDR2 sequences are SGHTA and FQGNSA. Unmatched junction bases numbered 5, after V lost 2 bases and J lost 5 bases. This CDR3 region has 15 residues. CDR3 coding DNA: TGTGCCAGCAGCTTAAAGAGCGGGGGGATAGATACGCAGTATTTT. Protein product: CASSLKSGGIDTQYF.